Sequencing of this TCR beta chain was carried out in a study of blood T cells in healthy people across ages. Study-level points and caveats: Older age coincided with a roughly linear decline in TCR beta diversity per million T cells. Higher diversity and more naive CD4+ cells were features of long-lived donors, compared to aged donors.

Germline values: CDR1 MGHRA, CDR2 YSYEKL. The CDR3 runs to 15 residues. The donors, healthy Caucasians from Russia, were aged roughly 6 to 90. A word on this clonotype: What it binds is not known. At one end, the junction sequence differs from germline, possibly due to a read error.

Then a second PCR, running about 6 to 11 cycles, was carried out with a sample-barcoded 5' primer and a J-beta primer mix. The yield of each sample was at least 2.5 million CDR3-containing paired-end reads. Using its own MiXCR run on the 5' RACE reads, TCRdb lists one record per CDR3 protein. This sample has around 1.7 million distinct CDR3 sequences, with 25% to 30% found just once. The specimen was blood. The sequence came from a woman younger than 45 in good health. The genes are TRBV4-1 and TRBJ2-1, with D tentatively TRBD2 (6 bases). The CDR3 here is CASSALGVRGNERFF. CDR3 DNA sequence: TGCGCCAGCAGCGCCCTAGGAGTTCGGGGGAATGAGCGGTTCTTC.